The text below deals with one T cell receptor beta chain. This receptor's antigen is unknown. Qualities for individual bases were not recorded, and no much larger clone is one base off. TCRbeta CDR3 regions were amplified from genomic DNA by means of the immunoSEQ Assay, a bias-controlled multiplex PCR. The study's own analysis went as follows. Within the assay, amplification of reference gene primers was used to estimate how many nucleated cells each sample contained. To quantify the absolute abundance of each unique TCRbeta CDR3 rearrangement, sequence reads were collapsed and filtered. Productive Simpson clonality was computed per sample as the square root of Simpson's diversity index over productive rearrangements. Here the immuneACCESS table is served through TCRdb, limited to in-frame sequences with V and J called. Missing clones are a known gap in these copies; in checked studies unresolved V genes cover under half, and the rest lacks a known reason. Clone size and V and J calls were adopted from that table, with D and trimming inferred from the DNA. The sample yields 400,000 or so clones; approximately 86% were counted once. About 3% of the sample is held by the ten biggest clonotypes.

Whole blood was collected in K2EDTA tubes by collaborating institutions according to the institutions' own protocols. For TCRbeta analysis, collaborator samples were shipped as frozen whole blood, as isolated PBMCs, or as DNA extracted from either sample type. This sample is drawn from a study of blood T cell repertoires in COVID-19 (dated by TCRdb to about 2020). With respect to the entire study: Collaborator samples came from the United States, Italy and Spain and covered acute and convalescent phases of COVID-19. The material from the prospective study consisted of cDNA or gDNA derived from T cells, B-cell-depleted T cells, or PBMCs. The repertoires were released in a freely available public database intended as a resource for research on the immune response to SARS-CoV-2. Where available, HLA class I and class II types were taken from metadata supplied by the sample provider and were not determined by assay-based typing. Subjects who had been exposed to COVID-19, were actively infected with it, or had recovered from it provided the deeply sampled blood TCRbeta repertoires that made up the dataset. The sample metadata nearly always contained a de-identified subject ID, COVID-19 status, age in years and sex. The samples were drawn from two sources: the first 160 participants of the ongoing ImmuneRACE study, and 1,200 or so subjects contributed by 6 global collaborators. What the authors observed across the whole study: The quantity of clinical and demographic metadata differed by source and by participant and was supplied without curation.

From the cysteine up to the phenylalanine, the CDR3 has a length of 13 residues. Left in the record is the CDR3 DNA by itself, 39 bases read in frame from the first base. V is pared back by 1 base and J by 7 bases, with 7 bases lying between the germline termini. Sequenced input: peripheral blood. The V gene is TRBV12-3 or TRBV12-4 and the J gene is TRBJ1-4; the D gene cannot be resolved reliably. The sequence was collected from a human donor in a cohort sampled during active COVID-19. The DNA sequence is given as TGTGCCAGCAGTTTAGTAATGCGTGAAAAACTGTTTTTT. Translation gives CASSLVMREKLFF.